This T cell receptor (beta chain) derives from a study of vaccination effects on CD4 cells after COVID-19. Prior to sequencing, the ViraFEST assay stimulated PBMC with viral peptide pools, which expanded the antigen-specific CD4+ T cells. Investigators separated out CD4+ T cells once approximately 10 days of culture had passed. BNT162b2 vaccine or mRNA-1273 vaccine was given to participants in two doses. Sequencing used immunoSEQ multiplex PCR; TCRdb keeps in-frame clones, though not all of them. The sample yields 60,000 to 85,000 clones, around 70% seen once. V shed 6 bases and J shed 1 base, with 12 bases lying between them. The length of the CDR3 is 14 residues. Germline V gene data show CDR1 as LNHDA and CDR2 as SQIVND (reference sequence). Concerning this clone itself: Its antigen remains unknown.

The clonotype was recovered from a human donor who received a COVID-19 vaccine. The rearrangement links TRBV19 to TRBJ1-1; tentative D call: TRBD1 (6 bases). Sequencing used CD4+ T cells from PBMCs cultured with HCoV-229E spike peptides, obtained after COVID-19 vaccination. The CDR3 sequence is CASSLGGPNTEAFF. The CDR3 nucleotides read TGTGCCAGTAGCTTAGGGGGGCCGAACACTGAAGCTTTCTTT.